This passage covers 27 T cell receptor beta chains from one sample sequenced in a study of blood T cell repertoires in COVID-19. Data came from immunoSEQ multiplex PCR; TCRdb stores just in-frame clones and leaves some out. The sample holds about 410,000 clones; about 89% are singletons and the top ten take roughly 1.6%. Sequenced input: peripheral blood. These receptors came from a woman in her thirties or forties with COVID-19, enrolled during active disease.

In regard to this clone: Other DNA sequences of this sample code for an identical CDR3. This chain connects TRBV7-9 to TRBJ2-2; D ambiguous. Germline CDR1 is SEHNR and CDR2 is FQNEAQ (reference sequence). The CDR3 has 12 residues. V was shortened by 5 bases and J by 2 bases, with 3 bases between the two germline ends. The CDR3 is CASSLNTGELFF. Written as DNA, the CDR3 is TGTGCCAGCAGCCTTAACACCGGGGAGCTGTTTTTT.

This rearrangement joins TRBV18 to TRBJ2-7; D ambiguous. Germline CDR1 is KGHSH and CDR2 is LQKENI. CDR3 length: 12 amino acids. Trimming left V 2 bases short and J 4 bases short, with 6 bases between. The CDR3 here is CASSPGHYEQYF. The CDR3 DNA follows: TGTGCCAGCTCACCAGGCCATTACGAGCAGTACTTC. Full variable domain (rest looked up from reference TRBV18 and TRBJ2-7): NAGVMQNPRHLVRRRGQEARLRCSPMKGHSHVYWYRQLPEEGLKFMVYLQKENIIDESGMPKERFSAEFPKEGPSILRIQQVVRGDSAAYFCASSPGHYEQYFGPGTRLTVT.

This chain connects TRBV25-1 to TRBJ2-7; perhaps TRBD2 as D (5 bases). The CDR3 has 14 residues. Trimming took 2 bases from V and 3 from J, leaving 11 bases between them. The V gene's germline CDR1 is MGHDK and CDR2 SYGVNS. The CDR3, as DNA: TGTGCCAGCAGTGAAGAGGGCAGGTTCTACGAGCAGTACTTC. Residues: CASSEEGRFYEQYF.

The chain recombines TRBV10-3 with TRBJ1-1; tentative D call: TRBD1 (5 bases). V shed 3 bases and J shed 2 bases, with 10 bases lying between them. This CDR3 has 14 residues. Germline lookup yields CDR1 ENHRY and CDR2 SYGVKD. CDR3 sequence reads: CAISDQGLNTEAFF. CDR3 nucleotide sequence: TGTGCCATCAGTGACCAGGGACTCAACACTGAAGCTTTCTTT.

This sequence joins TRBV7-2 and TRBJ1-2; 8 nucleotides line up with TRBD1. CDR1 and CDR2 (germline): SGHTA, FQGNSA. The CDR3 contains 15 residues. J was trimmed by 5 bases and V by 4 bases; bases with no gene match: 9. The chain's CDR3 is CASSSGTGQVYGYTF. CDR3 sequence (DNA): TGTGCCAGCAGCTCCGGGACAGGACAGGTATATGGCTACACCTTC.

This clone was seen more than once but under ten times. The CDR3 protein is CAWRPIDRDTGELFF. The DNA for the CDR3 is TGTGCCTGGAGACCAATAGACAGGGACACCGGGGAGCTGTTTTTT. The chain employs TRBV30 and TRBJ2-2; 7 bases agree with TRBD1. Per the germline V gene, CDR1 is GTSNPN and CDR2 is SVGIG (reference sequence). The CDR3 spans 15 residues. With 3 bases clipped from V and 3 bases from J, the junction kept 7 bases outside the gene matches.

DNA of the CDR3: TGTGCCTGGAGAGCGAGATCAAAAGGGGTATCTAATTCACCCCTCCACTTT. It encodes CAWRARSKGVSNSPLHF. V gene TRBV30 combines with J gene TRBJ1-6, with D possibly TRBD1 on 5 matching bases. This CDR3 contains 17 residues. From germline, CDR1 is GTSNPN and CDR2 SVGIG (reference sequence). Between the trimmed V and J ends, which lost 3 bases and 6 bases, there was a span of 21 bases.

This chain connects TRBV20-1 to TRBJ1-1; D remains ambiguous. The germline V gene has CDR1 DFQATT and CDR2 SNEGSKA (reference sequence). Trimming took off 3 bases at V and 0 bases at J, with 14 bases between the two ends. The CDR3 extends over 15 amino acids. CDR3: CSASNERLLNTEAFF. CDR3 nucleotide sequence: TGCAGTGCTAGTAATGAGAGGCTGCTGAACACTGAAGCTTTCTTT.

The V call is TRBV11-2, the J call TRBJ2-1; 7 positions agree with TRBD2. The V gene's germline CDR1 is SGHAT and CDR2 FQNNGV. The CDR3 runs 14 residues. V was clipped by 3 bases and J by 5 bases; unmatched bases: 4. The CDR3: CASSFEGGDNEQFF. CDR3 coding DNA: TGTGCCAGCAGCTTTGAGGGAGGGGACAATGAGCAGTTCTTC.

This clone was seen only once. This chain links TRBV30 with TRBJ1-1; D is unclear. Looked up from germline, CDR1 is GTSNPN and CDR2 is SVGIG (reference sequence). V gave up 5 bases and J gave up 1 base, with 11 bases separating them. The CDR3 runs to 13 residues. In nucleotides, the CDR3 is TGTGCCTGGGCCGCGGGTAGGAACACTGAAGCTTTCTTT. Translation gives CAWAAGRNTEAFF.

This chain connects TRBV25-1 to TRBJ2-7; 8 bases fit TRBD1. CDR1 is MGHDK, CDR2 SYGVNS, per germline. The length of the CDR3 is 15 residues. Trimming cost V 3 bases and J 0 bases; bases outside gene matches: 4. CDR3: CASSDRDRYSYEQYF. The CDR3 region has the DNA TGTGCCAGCAGTGACCGGGACAGGTACTCCTACGAGCAGTACTTC.

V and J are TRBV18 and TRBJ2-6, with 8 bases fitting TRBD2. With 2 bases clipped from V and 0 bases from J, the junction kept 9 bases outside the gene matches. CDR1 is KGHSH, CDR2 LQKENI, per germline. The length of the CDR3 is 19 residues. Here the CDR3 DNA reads TGTGCCAGCTCACCAAGGACCCCCGGGGGGGACTCTGGGGCCAACGTCCTGACTTTC. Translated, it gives CASSPRTPGGDSGANVLTF.

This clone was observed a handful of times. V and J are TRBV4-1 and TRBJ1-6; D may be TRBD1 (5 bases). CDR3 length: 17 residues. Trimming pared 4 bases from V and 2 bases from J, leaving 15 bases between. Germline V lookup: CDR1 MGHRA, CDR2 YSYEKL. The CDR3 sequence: CASSPAGGGTYNSPLHF. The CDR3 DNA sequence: TGCGCCAGCAGCCCCGCAGGCGGGGGTACCTATAATTCACCCCTCCACTTT.

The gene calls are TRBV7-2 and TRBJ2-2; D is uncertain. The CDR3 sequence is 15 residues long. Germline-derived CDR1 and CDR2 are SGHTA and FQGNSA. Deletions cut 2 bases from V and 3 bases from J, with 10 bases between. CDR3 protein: CASSLKPVDTGELFF. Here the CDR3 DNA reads TGTGCCAGCAGCTTAAAGCCGGTGGACACCGGGGAGCTGTTTTTT.

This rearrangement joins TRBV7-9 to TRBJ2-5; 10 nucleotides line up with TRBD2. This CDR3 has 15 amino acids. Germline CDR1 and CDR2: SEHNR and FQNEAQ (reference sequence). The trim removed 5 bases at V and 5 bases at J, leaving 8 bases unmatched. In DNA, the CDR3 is TGTGCCAGCAGCCCACCGGGACTAGCGTTGGAGACCCAGTACTTC. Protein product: CASSPPGLALETQYF.

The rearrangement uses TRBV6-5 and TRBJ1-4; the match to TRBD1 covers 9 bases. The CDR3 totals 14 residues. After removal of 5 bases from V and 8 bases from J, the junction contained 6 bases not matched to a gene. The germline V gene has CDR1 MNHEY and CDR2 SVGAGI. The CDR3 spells CASSRGTGYEKLFF. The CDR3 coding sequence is TGTGCCAGCAGTCGGGGGACAGGGTACGAAAAACTGTTTTTT.

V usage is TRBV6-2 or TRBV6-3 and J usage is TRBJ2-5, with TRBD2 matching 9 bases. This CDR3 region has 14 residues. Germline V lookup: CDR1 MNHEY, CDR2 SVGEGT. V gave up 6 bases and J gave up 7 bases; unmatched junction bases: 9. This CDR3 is CASRPSGAWGTQYF. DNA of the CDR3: TGTGCCAGCAGGCCTAGCGGGGCTTGGGGGACCCAGTACTTC.

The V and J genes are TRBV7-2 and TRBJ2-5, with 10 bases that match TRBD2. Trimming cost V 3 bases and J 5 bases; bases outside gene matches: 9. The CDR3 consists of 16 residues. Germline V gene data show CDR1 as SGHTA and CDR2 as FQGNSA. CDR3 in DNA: TGTGCCAGCAGCTTCGGGTTAGCGGGGGGCCGTGAGACCCAGTACTTC. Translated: CASSFGLAGGRETQYF. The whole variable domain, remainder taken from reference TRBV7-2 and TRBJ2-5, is GAGVSQSPSNKVTEKGKDVELRCDPISGHTALYWYRQSLGQGLEFLIYFQGNSAPDKSGLPSDRFSAERTGGSVSTLTIQRTQQEDSAVYLCASSFGLAGGRETQYFGPGTRLLVL.

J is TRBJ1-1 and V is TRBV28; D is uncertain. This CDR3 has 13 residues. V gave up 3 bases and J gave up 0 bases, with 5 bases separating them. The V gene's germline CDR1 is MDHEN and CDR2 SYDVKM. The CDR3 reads CASSFSLNTEAFF. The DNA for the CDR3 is TGTGCCAGCAGTTTCTCCTTGAACACTGAAGCTTTCTTT. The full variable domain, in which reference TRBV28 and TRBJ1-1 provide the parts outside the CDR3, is DVKVTQSSRYLVKRTGEKVFLECVQDMDHENMFWYRQDPGLGLRLIYFSYDVKMKEKGDIPEGYSVSREKKERFSLILESASTNQTSMYLCASSFSLNTEAFFGQGTRLTVV.

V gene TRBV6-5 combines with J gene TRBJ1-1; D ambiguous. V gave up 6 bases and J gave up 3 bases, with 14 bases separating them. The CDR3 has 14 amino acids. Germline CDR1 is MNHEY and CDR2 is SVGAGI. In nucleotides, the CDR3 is TGTGCCAGCAGCCTTGCGATTCGGGACACTGAAGCTTTCTTT. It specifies CASSLAIRDTEAFF.

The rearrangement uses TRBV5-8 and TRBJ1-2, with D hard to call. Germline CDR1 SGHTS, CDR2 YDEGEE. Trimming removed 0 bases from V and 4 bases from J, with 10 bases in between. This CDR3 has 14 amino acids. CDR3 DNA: TGTGCCAGCAGCTTGGTGGCAGGAGGCTATGGCTACACCTTC. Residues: CASSLVAGGYGYTF.

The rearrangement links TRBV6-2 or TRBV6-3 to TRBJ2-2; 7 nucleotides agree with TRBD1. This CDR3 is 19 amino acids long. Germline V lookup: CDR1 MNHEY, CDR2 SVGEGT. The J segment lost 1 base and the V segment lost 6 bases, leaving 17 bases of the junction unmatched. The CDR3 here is CASSPRDSGLSLNTGELFF. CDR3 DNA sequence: TGTGCCAGCAGCCCCCGGGACAGTGGCCTCAGCCTGAACACCGGGGAGCTGTTTTTT.

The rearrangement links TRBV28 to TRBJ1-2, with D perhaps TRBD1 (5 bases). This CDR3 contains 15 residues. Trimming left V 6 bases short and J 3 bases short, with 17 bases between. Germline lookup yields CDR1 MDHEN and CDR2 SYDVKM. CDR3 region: CASSRPGGADYGYTF. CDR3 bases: TGTGCCAGCAGCCGTCCGGGAGGGGCGGACTATGGCTACACCTTC.

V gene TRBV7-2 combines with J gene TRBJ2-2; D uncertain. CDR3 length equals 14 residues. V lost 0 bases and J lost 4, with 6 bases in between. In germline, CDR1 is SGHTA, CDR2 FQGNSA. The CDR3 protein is CASSLASSTGELFF. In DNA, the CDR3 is TGTGCCAGCAGCTTAGCCTCTTCCACCGGGGAGCTGTTTTTT.

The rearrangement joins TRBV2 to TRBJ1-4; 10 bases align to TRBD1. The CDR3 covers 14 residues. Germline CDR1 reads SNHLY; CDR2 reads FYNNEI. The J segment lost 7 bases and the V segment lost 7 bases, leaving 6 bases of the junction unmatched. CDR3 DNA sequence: TGTGCCAGCACCCGGGACAGGGGAGGTGAAAAACTGTTTTTT. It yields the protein CASTRDRGGEKLFF. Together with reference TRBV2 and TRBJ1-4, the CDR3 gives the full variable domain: EPEVTQTPSHQVTQMGQEVILRCVPISNHLYFYWYRQILGQKVEFLVSFYNNEISEKSEIFDDQFSVERPDGSNFTLKIRSTKLEDSAMYFCASTRDRGGEKLFFGSGTQLSVL.

The CDR3 reads CSVEEVGRNYEQYF. DNA for the CDR3: TGCAGCGTTGAAGAGGTCGGGAGGAACTACGAGCAGTACTTC. The rearrangement links TRBV29-1 to TRBJ2-7; 7 bases line up with TRBD2. The CDR3 loop spans 14 amino acids. Trimming cost V 0 bases and J 3 bases; bases outside gene matches: 5. Germline loops: CDR1 SQVTM, CDR2 ANQGSEA.

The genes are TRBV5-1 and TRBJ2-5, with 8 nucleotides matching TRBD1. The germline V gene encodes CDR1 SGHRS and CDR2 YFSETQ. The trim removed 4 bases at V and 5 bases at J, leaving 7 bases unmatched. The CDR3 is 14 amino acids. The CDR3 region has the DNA TGCGCCAGCAGCCCCCAGGGGGCTGGGGAGACCCAGTACTTC. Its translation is CASSPQGAGETQYF.